A selection of T cell receptor beta chains follows, all from one sample in a study of blood T cell repertoires in COVID-19. Data came from immunoSEQ multiplex PCR; TCRdb stores just in-frame clones and leaves some out. This table has tens of thousands of clones, 85% to 90% appearing once. The sample consisted of peripheral blood. Every receptor here comes from a man in his sixties with acute or convalescent COVID-19. Both conserved end residues are part of each CDR3. D genes are given only for firm matches. Where a row states a size, it is once, few, many or the class of an expanded clone; other rows omit it.

J gene: TRBJ2-7; clone size: few; V gene: TRBV18; D gene: TRBD2; CDR3 protein: CASSPGLAGAHEQYF; CDR3 DNA: TGTGCCAGCTCACCAGGCCTAGCGGGAGCCCACGAGCAGTACTTC
J gene: TRBJ2-3; clone size: .; V gene: TRBV5-1; D gene: TRBD2; CDR3 protein: CASSQTSGRAVGADTQYF; CDR3 DNA: TGCGCCAGCAGCCAGACTAGCGGGAGGGCCGTGGGGGCAGATACGCAGTATTTT
J gene: TRBJ2-7; clone size: .; V gene: TRBV2; D gene: TRBD1; CDR3 protein: CASSAQNGQGNYPPYEQYF; CDR3 DNA: TGTGCCAGCAGCGCCCAAAACGGACAGGGGAACTACCCTCCCTACGAGCAGTACTTC
J gene: TRBJ2-1; clone size: .; V gene: TRBV14; D gene: TRBD2; CDR3 protein: CASSPFSAGYNEQFF; CDR3 DNA: TGTGCCAGCAGCCCATTTTCAGCGGGGTACAATGAGCAGTTCTTC
J gene: TRBJ1-5; clone size: .; V gene: TRBV18; D gene: TRBD1; CDR3 protein: CASSLSYTGGGYQPQHF; CDR3 DNA: TGTGCCAGCTCACTTTCTTACACAGGGGGGGGTTATCAGCCCCAGCATTTT
J gene: TRBJ2-7; clone size: .; V gene: TRBV5-1; D gene: TRBD2; CDR3 protein: CASSWDSGAAREQYF; CDR3 DNA: TGCGCCAGCAGCTGGGATAGCGGGGCCGCACGGGAGCAGTACTTC
J gene: TRBJ2-7; clone size: .; V gene: TRBV5-5; D gene: TRBD2; CDR3 protein: CASSSTNLLADEQYF; CDR3 DNA: TGTGCCAGCAGCTCGACAAACTTACTAGCGGACGAGCAGTACTTC
J gene: TRBJ2-5; clone size: .; V gene: TRBV6-5; D gene: .; CDR3 protein: CASRPGIQETQYF; CDR3 DNA: TGTGCCAGCAGACCCGGGATCCAAGAGACCCAGTACTTC
J gene: TRBJ1-2; clone size: .; V gene: TRBV5-4; D gene: TRBD1; CDR3 protein: CASSIDRANYGYTF; CDR3 DNA: TGTGCCAGCAGCATCGACAGGGCTAACTATGGCTACACCTTC
J gene: TRBJ1-2; clone size: .; V gene: TRBV30; D gene: .; CDR3 protein: CAWSVQASNYGYTF; CDR3 DNA: TGTGCCTGGAGTGTACAGGCTTCTAACTATGGCTACACCTTC
J gene: TRBJ2-1; clone size: .; V gene: TRBV28; D gene: TRBD2; CDR3 protein: CASSFAGGAYNEQFF; CDR3 DNA: TGTGCCAGCAGTTTCGCGGGAGGGGCGTACAATGAGCAGTTCTTC
J gene: TRBJ2-1; clone size: .; V gene: TRBV10-3; D gene: .; CDR3 protein: CAISPAAGPIFEQFF; CDR3 DNA: TGTGCCATCAGTCCCGCCGCGGGGCCTATCTTTGAGCAGTTCTTC
J gene: TRBJ2-5; clone size: .; V gene: TRBV5-1; D gene: .; CDR3 protein: CASSLSSGETQYF; CDR3 DNA: TGCGCCAGCAGCTTGTCGTCCGGAGAGACCCAGTACTTC
J gene: TRBJ1-1; clone size: .; V gene: TRBV29-1; D gene: .; CDR3 protein: CSVTGPGTEAFF; CDR3 DNA: TGCAGCGTTACAGGGCCGGGCACTGAAGCTTTCTTT
J gene: TRBJ1-3; clone size: .; V gene: TRBV7-9; D gene: .; CDR3 protein: CASRMGQSGNTIYF; CDR3 DNA: TGTGCCAGCAGGATGGGGCAGTCTGGAAACACCATATATTTT
J gene: TRBJ1-2; clone size: .; V gene: TRBV12-3/TRBV12-4; D gene: .; CDR3 protein: CASRAARGYGYTF; CDR3 DNA: TGTGCCAGCAGGGCAGCTAGGGGCTATGGCTACACCTTC
J gene: TRBJ2-1; clone size: .; V gene: TRBV7-9; D gene: TRBD2; CDR3 protein: CASSLSGTTNEQFF; CDR3 DNA: TGTGCCAGCAGCTTGTCCGGGACTACAAATGAGCAGTTCTTC
J gene: TRBJ2-2; clone size: .; V gene: TRBV28; D gene: TRBD2; CDR3 protein: CASFPRTSSTGELFF; CDR3 DNA: TGTGCCAGCTTCCCCCGGACTAGTTCCACCGGGGAGCTGTTTTTT
J gene: TRBJ2-3; clone size: once; V gene: TRBV30; D gene: TRBD2; CDR3 protein: CAWNKRERDTQYF; CDR3 DNA: TGTGCCTGGAATAAGCGGGAGAGAGATACGCAGTATTTT
J gene: TRBJ2-3; clone size: .; V gene: TRBV6-5; D gene: TRBD2; CDR3 protein: CASSPRTSILDTQYF; CDR3 DNA: TGTGCCAGCAGCCCAAGGACTAGCATTTTGGATACGCAGTATTTT
J gene: TRBJ2-3; clone size: .; V gene: TRBV30; D gene: .; CDR3 protein: CAWSRDGDTQYF; CDR3 DNA: TGTGCCTGGAGTCGGGATGGCGATACGCAGTATTTT
J gene: TRBJ2-2; clone size: .; V gene: TRBV2; D gene: TRBD1; CDR3 protein: CASSLPGQGSRPGELFF; CDR3 DNA: TGTGCCAGCAGTTTACCGGGACAGGGATCAAGACCCGGGGAGCTGTTTTTT
J gene: TRBJ2-3; clone size: .; V gene: TRBV11-2; D gene: TRBD2; CDR3 protein: CASSPGLAGGDTQYF; CDR3 DNA: TGTGCCAGCAGCCCGGGACTAGCGGGAGGGGATACGCAGTATTTT
J gene: TRBJ2-1; clone size: once; V gene: TRBV7-3; D gene: .; CDR3 protein: CASSLRRDNEQFF; CDR3 DNA: TGTGCCAGCAGCCTCCGGAGGGACAATGAGCAGTTCTTC
J gene: TRBJ2-7; clone size: .; V gene: TRBV15; D gene: .; CDR3 protein: CATSRDRSLYEQYF; CDR3 DNA: TGTGCCACCAGCAGAGATCGGAGTCTCTACGAGCAGTACTTC
J gene: TRBJ2-1; clone size: once; V gene: TRBV24-1; D gene: .; CDR3 protein: CATSDWGGGEQFF; CDR3 DNA: TGTGCCACCAGTGATTGGGGAGGAGGTGAGCAGTTCTTC
J gene: TRBJ2-3; clone size: once; V gene: TRBV19; D gene: TRBD2; CDR3 protein: CASSRRLAGRHTDTQYF; CDR3 DNA: TGTGCCAGTAGTAGGCGACTAGCGGGACGACACACAGATACGCAGTATTTT
J gene: TRBJ1-2; clone size: .; V gene: TRBV19; D gene: .; CDR3 protein: CASRSSFLLRDGYTF; CDR3 DNA: TGTGCCAGTAGGTCATCTTTTCTCCTACGGGATGGCTACACCTTC